These 2 T cell receptor beta chains share one sample of origin, sequenced in a study of T cell clonality in common variable immunodeficiency. This table comes from immunoSEQ multiplex PCR, and its TCRdb copy is limited to in-frame clones, with some not included. The record shows over 35,000 clones for this sample, with no singletons present. The sample taken for sequencing was peripheral blood mononuclear cells. These receptor sequences come from a person between 18 and 75 years old in good health.

Ten or more counts support this clone. The sequenced fragment ends 3 residues before the CDR3 boundary, so the rest is inferred from the germline J gene. The chain combines TRBV2 with TRBJ1-1, with 9 bases matching TRBD1. The CDR3 consists of 16 residues. After removal of 6 bases from V and 3 bases from J, the junction contained 11 bases not matched to a gene. CDR1 SNHLY and CDR2 FYNNEI come from the germline V gene. The sequenced part of the CDR3 DNA is TGTGCCAGCAGCGTCCCGGGACAGGGAAGTGACACTGAA. Translating gives CASSVPGQGSDTE. Given in full, the CDR3 is CASSVPGQGSDTEAFF.

Comment on this clone: The junction departs from the called germline gene at one end, perhaps through a read error. The same CDR3 also results from other DNA sequences found in this sample. CDR3 sequence: CASSPGQVSGNTIYF. The part of the CDR3 DNA that was read is TGTGCCAGCTCACCGGGACAGGTCTCTGGAAACACG. The chain uses TRBV18 and TRBJ1-3, with TRBD1 identical over 8 bases. The read ends 3 residues shy of where the CDR3 ends; the end is completed using the germline J gene. The CDR3 sequence is 15 residues long. Germline V gives CDR1 KGHSH, CDR2 LQKENI.